Below, 25 T cell receptor beta chains from the same sample are listed, as sequenced in a study of T-cell memory formation after mild COVID-19. TCRdb re-called the 5' RACE reads with MiXCR, one entry per CDR3 protein. This sample has tens of thousands of distinct CDR3 sequences; approximately 13% occur once, and the top ten carry about a third. The specimen was PBMCs or a T cell subset sorted from them (not recorded which). All receptors derive from an adult woman who had mild COVID-19 (a few samples of this study predate the infection). Cell type and time point are not known.

This clonotype was detected only a few times. This chain uses TRBV4-1 with TRBJ2-7, with 13 bases identical to TRBD2. Germline trimming cut 5 bases from V and 4 bases from J; bases unmatched to any gene: 5. CDR3 length: 15 residues. Germline-derived CDR1 and CDR2 are MGHRA and YSYEKL. The CDR3 sequence is CASSYRTSGSYEQYF. Here the CDR3 DNA reads TGCGCCAGCAGCTATCGGACTAGCGGGAGTTACGAGCAGTACTTC.

In this sample, this clonotype turned up a few times. The chain has TRBV7-9 and TRBJ1-2, with D uncertain. Germline V gene lookup returns CDR1 SEHNR and CDR2 FQNEAQ (reference sequence). CDR3 size: 14 residues. V shed 5 bases and J shed 8 bases, with 18 bases lying between them. This chain's CDR3 is CASSGEVWVGGYTF. The DNA for the CDR3 is TGTGCCAGCAGCGGAGAGGTTTGGGTCGGAGGCTACACCTTC.

The sample holds a few counts of this clonotype. J is TRBJ1-1 and V is TRBV5-6; D gene uncertain. V was trimmed by 2 bases and J by 0 bases, leaving 8 bases between them. The germline V gene has CDR1 SGHDT and CDR2 YYEEEE. The CDR3 consists of 14 residues. CDR3 protein: CASSFDRLNTEAFF. The CDR3, as DNA: TGTGCCAGCAGCTTCGACCGATTGAACACTGAAGCTTTCTTT.

CDR3: CASSPLLAGGYNEQFF. CDR3 in DNA: TGTGCCAGCTCACCACTGCTAGCGGGGGGTTACAATGAGCAGTTCTTC. The V call is TRBV18, the J call TRBJ2-1; 11 bases are a match to TRBD2. CDR3 length: 16 amino acids. The germline gives CDR1 KGHSH, CDR2 LQKENI. V lost 1 base to trimming and J lost 4 bases; unmatched junction nucleotides: 3. Full variable domain (rest looked up from reference TRBV18 and TRBJ2-1): NAGVMQNPRHLVRRRGQEARLRCSPMKGHSHVYWYRQLPEEGLKFMVYLQKENIIDESGMPKERFSAEFPKEGPSILRIQQVVRGDSAAYFCASSPLLAGGYNEQFFGPGTRLTVL.

This clonotype has just a few counts. The chain recombines TRBV7-2 with TRBJ2-7; 11 positions agree with TRBD2. Germline trimming cut 4 bases from V and 3 bases from J; bases unmatched to any gene: 5. This CDR3 is built from 15 residues. CDR1 and CDR2 (germline): SGHTA, FQGNSA. Here the CDR3 DNA reads TGTGCCAGCAGCTACCACCTAGCGGGAGGCTACGAGCAGTACTTC. Residues: CASSYHLAGGYEQYF.

This chain connects TRBV7-2 to TRBJ2-1; TRBD2 aligns across 14 bases. V gave up 5 bases and J gave up 7 bases; unmatched junction bases: 4. Germline assignment: CDR1 SGHTA and CDR2 FQGNSA. CDR3 length: 15 residues. CDR3 nucleotide sequence: TGTGCCAGCAGCCGGGGGACTAGCGGGGGAAATGAGCAGTTCTTC. It specifies CASSRGTSGGNEQFF.

J is TRBJ2-5 and V is TRBV6-5; perhaps D is TRBD1 or TRBD2 (5 bases each). V was pared by 6 bases and J by 3 bases, with 11 bases between. Germline CDR1 is MNHEY and CDR2 is SVGAGI. CDR3 length equals 13 residues. CDR3 DNA: TGTGCCAGCAGCCAGGGAGACAAAGAGACCCAGTACTTC. Translating it yields CASSQGDKETQYF.

There are a few counts of this clonotype. The rearrangement uses TRBV21-1 and TRBJ2-4; no check of the table's D call, TRBD1, against the DNA was made. TRBV21-1 is a documented pseudogene. The CDR3 is 15 residues long. CDR3 region: CASSRGGPAKNIQYF. CDR3 DNA sequence: TGTGCCAGCAGCCGCGGGGGTCCAGCCAAAAACATTCAGTACTTC.

The chain joins TRBV7-9 to TRBJ2-7; TRBD2 matches at 8 bases. In germline, CDR1 is SEHNR, CDR2 FQNEAQ (reference sequence). Trimming cost V 4 bases and J 5 bases; bases outside gene matches: 10. The CDR3 runs to 15 residues. CDR3 residues: CASSYQAGGFHEQYF. The CDR3 nucleotides are TGTGCCAGCAGCTATCAGGCGGGAGGTTTTCACGAGCAGTACTTC.

The chain carries TRBV5-1 and TRBJ2-2; maybe TRBD2 (7 bases). The CDR3 contains 16 residues. From germline, CDR1 is SGHRS and CDR2 YFSETQ. With 0 bases removed from V and 5 bases from J, the gap between germline ends came to 14 bases. The CDR3 sequence: CASSLVAGAPTGELFF. The CDR3 DNA follows: TGCGCCAGCAGCTTGGTTGCGGGGGCGCCGACCGGGGAGCTGTTTTTT.

The chain employs TRBV19 and TRBJ2-7; D possibly corresponds to TRBD2 (5 bases). The germline gives CDR1 LNHDA, CDR2 SQIVND (reference sequence). The V end was cut by 5 bases, the J end by 7 bases, with 15 bases between. CDR3 length: 13 residues. DNA for the CDR3: TGTGCCAGTAGTCCGGGAAGAGACGTGGAGCAGTACTTC. The encoded protein is CASSPGRDVEQYF.

The CDR3 loop is CASSLGSGNMNTEAFF. In nucleotides, the CDR3 is TGTGCCAGCAGCTTAGGGTCCGGGAACATGAACACTGAAGCTTTCTTT. The rearrangement links TRBV7-9 to TRBJ1-1, with D unclear. V was cut by 1 base and J by 0 bases, with 12 bases left in between. The CDR3 loop spans 16 amino acids. Germline V gene data show CDR1 as SEHNR and CDR2 as FQNEAQ (reference sequence). Variable domain in full (rest from reference TRBV7-9 and TRBJ1-1): DTGVSQNPRHKITKRGQNVTFRCDPISEHNRLYWYRQTLGQGPEFLTYFQNEAQLEKSRLLSDRFSAERPKGSFSTLEIQRTEQGDSAMYLCASSLGSGNMNTEAFFGQGTRLTVV.

The CDR3 nucleotides read TGTGCCACCAGCAGAGTGAGGGGGCTGAACACCGGGGAGCTGTTTTTT. Translated: CATSRVRGLNTGELFF. The chain joins TRBV15 to TRBJ2-2, with 7 bases that match TRBD1. The germline V gene encodes CDR1 LNHNV and CDR2 YYDKDF (reference sequence). J lost 1 base, V lost 1 base, and 3 bases had no gene match. This CDR3 has 16 amino acids.

This clonotype was found a few times. The chain joins TRBV20-1 to TRBJ2-2; the D gene could be TRBD1 or TRBD2 (5 bases each). V lost 6 bases and J lost 7, with 12 bases in between. Germline V CDR1 and CDR2: DFQATT, SNEGSKA (reference sequence). The CDR3 contains 12 residues. CDR3 sequence: CSAAGTNGELFF. CDR3 bases: TGCAGTGCCGCCGGGACGAACGGGGAGCTGTTTTTT.

This clonotype turned up a few times. The V call is TRBV15, the J call TRBJ2-2; TRBD1 is a possible D gene (6 bases). The V end was cut by 5 bases, the J end by 1 base, with 11 bases between. Looked up from germline, CDR1 is LNHNV and CDR2 is YYDKDF (reference sequence). The CDR3 length is 15 residues. The CDR3 bases are TGTGCCACCAGCGGCCCGGGACAGAACACCGGGGAGCTGTTTTTT. It translates to CATSGPGQNTGELFF.

This clonotype was counted many times. The gene calls are TRBV7-8 and TRBJ2-1; 10 bases are shared with TRBD2. This CDR3 has 14 amino acids. In germline, CDR1 is SGHVS, CDR2 FQNEAQ. After removal of 4 bases from V and 5 bases from J, the junction contained 2 bases not matched to a gene. CDR3 sequence (DNA): TGTGCCAGCAGCTACGGGACTAGCGACAATGAGCAGTTCTTC. Amino acid sequence: CASSYGTSDNEQFF.

This chain connects TRBV11-3 to TRBJ2-1; TRBD2 is a possible D gene (6 bases). From germline, CDR1 is SGHNT and CDR2 YENEEA. The CDR3 totals 15 residues. Trimming removed 1 base at V and 4 bases at J, with 11 bases between. CDR3 DNA sequence: TGTGCCAGCAGCTTAGGGCTAGCGCGATACAATGAGCAGTTCTTC. It translates to CASSLGLARYNEQFF.

On this clonotype itself: This may arise from a read error, as a much more abundant clone is one base away. V and J are TRBV4-2 and TRBJ2-7; D perhaps matches TRBD1 (6 bases). This CDR3 spans 16 amino acids. In germline, CDR1 is LGHNA, CDR2 YNFKEQ. V gave up 0 bases and J gave up 5 bases, with 17 bases separating them. CDR3 sequence reads: CASSQEGGTHSNEQYF. DNA of the CDR3: TGTGCCAGCAGCCAAGAGGGTGGGACACATTCCAACGAGCAGTACTTC.

The chain joins TRBV19 to TRBJ2-5, with D unresolved. This CDR3 comprises 15 residues. V lost 7 bases and J lost 1, with 16 bases in between. CDR1 is LNHDA, CDR2 SQIVND, per germline (reference sequence). In DNA, the CDR3 is TGTGCCAGTAAAAAACTCGACATCGTCCAAGAGACCCAGTACTTC. Residues: CASKKLDIVQETQYF.

This clonotype was seen only a few times. The chain recombines TRBV27 with TRBJ2-7, with TRBD1 matching 11 bases. The trim removed 5 bases at V and 3 bases at J, leaving 3 bases unmatched. Germline CDR1 and CDR2: MNHEY and SMNVEV (reference sequence). The CDR3 has 14 residues. CDR3 DNA: TGTGCCAGCAGTCGGACAGGGGGCATCTACGAGCAGTACTTC. Translation: CASSRTGGIYEQYF.

The chain employs TRBV6-2 or TRBV6-3 and TRBJ2-3; no clear D. Per the germline V gene, CDR1 is MNHEY and CDR2 is SVGEGT. V was cut by 4 bases and J by 0 bases, with 14 bases left in between. The CDR3 totals 16 residues. CDR3 DNA sequence: TGTGCCAGCAGTTCCTACGACACAGCTAGCACAGATACGCAGTATTTT. Residues: CASSSYDTASTDTQYF.

This clonotype came up a few times. V is TRBV20-1 and J is TRBJ2-2; 8 positions match TRBD2. CDR3 length equals 14 residues. CDR1 is DFQATT, CDR2 SNEGSKA, per germline (reference sequence). V was clipped by 3 bases and J by 7 bases; unmatched bases: 7. The CDR3 nucleotides are TGCAGTGCTAGGGGTGGACTAGCCGGCGGGGAGCTGTTTTTT. Residues: CSARGGLAGGELFF.

This clonotype was seen a handful of times. The chain couples TRBV7-2 to TRBJ2-7; D is possibly TRBD2 (6 bases). The CDR3 covers 15 residues. V lost 3 bases and J 0 bases, leaving 12 bases between the germline ends. CDR1 and CDR2 (germline): SGHTA, FQGNSA. The chain's CDR3 is CASSFPGDRSYEQYF. The CDR3 DNA sequence: TGTGCCAGCAGCTTCCCGGGAGACCGCTCCTACGAGCAGTACTTC.

The chain recombines TRBV20-1 with TRBJ2-3; weak D call: TRBD1 (5 bases). Per the germline V gene, CDR1 is DFQATT and CDR2 is SNEGSKA (reference sequence). This CDR3 contains 15 residues. Trimming cost V 3 bases and J 1 base, with 14 bases left between them. CDR3 DNA sequence: TGCAGTGCTAGTGATTTAGGGGCAGGCACAGATACGCAGTATTTT. It encodes CSASDLGAGTDTQYF.

This chain joins TRBV29-1 and TRBJ2-3, with 7 bases fitting TRBD1. V trimming: 8 bases; J trimming: 0 bases; junction bases outside the gene matches: 17. Per the germline V gene, CDR1 is SQVTM and CDR2 is ANQGSEA. The CDR3 length is 17 residues. The CDR3 DNA sequence: TGCAGCACCACAGATGGGACAGACCGTTACAGCACAGATACGCAGTATTTT. It encodes CSTTDGTDRYSTDTQYF.